The 13 T cell receptor beta chains given below trace back to one sample, sequenced in a study of cytomegalovirus exposure and HLA in healthy donors. Sequencing used immunoSEQ multiplex PCR; TCRdb keeps in-frame clones, though not all of them. Altogether some 150,000 clones are present, approximately 87% being singletons, with the ten largest covering roughly 1.4%. Source material: PBMCs. Receptors originate from a woman in her twenties or thirties in good health and CMV-seronegative.

The V call is TRBV10-3, the J call TRBJ2-7, with a tentative D call TRBD2 (5 bases). V was clipped by 4 bases and J by 6 bases, with 13 bases between them. The length of the CDR3 is 13 residues. From germline, CDR1 is ENHRY and CDR2 SYGVKD. For the CDR3, the DNA is TGTGCCATCAGTGGGAGGTTGGCGCCCGAGCAGTACTTC. As protein: CAISGRLAPEQYF.

The V call is TRBV11-2, the J call TRBJ2-3, with a weak D call TRBD1 (6 bases). V lost 5 bases to trimming and J lost 2 bases, with 14 bases between them. Germline CDR1 reads SGHAT; CDR2 reads FQNNGV. CDR3 size: 15 residues. In nucleotides, the CDR3 is TGTGCCAGCAGCGATTCGGGACACGTCACAGATACGCAGTATTTT. This sequence encodes CASSDSGHVTDTQYF.

V and J are TRBV7-8 and TRBJ2-1, with 9 positions matching TRBD2. Per germline, CDR1 SGHVS and CDR2 FQNEAQ. J lost 1 base, V lost 5 bases, and 6 bases had no gene match. This CDR3 contains 16 residues. CDR3 DNA: TGTGCCAGCAGCCGTCGGGCGGGGGGGTCCTACAATGAGCAGTTCTTC. Translated: CASSRRAGGSYNEQFF.

The rearrangement links TRBV5-1 to TRBJ2-3, with 7 bases fitting TRBD2. The germline V gene has CDR1 SGHRS and CDR2 YFSETQ. This CDR3 has 16 residues. Trimming removed 2 bases from V and 1 base from J; junction bases left unmatched: 7. The CDR3, as DNA: TGCGCCAGCAGCTTCGCTTTCCGGGGGGGCACAGATACGCAGTATTTT. It specifies CASSFAFRGGTDTQYF.

The genes are TRBV18 and TRBJ1-2, with D unresolved. This CDR3 spans 12 amino acids. V was shortened by 3 bases and J by 8 bases, with 10 bases between the two germline ends. Germline V gene data show CDR1 as KGHSH and CDR2 as LQKENI. CDR3 bases: TGTGCCAGCTCACCTTATGAACAGGGCTACACCTTC. Encoded protein: CASSPYEQGYTF.

The gene calls are TRBV5-1 and TRBJ2-4; 8 bases are shared with TRBD1. CDR1 and CDR2 from the germline V gene are SGHRS and YFSETQ. The length of the CDR3 is 14 residues. Unmatched junction bases numbered 6, after V lost 2 bases and J lost 8 bases. CDR3 in amino acids: CASSFGQGRDIQYF. The CDR3 nucleotides read TGCGCCAGCAGCTTTGGACAGGGTCGGGACATTCAGTACTTC.

The J gene is TRBJ1-2, the V gene TRBV7-9; a weak D match, TRBD1 (5 bases). In germline, CDR1 is SEHNR, CDR2 FQNEAQ (reference sequence). The V and J ends lost 2 bases and 2 bases respectively, with 12 bases between them. The CDR3 contains 15 residues. The DNA of the CDR3 is TGTGCCAGCAGCTTAACCCCTTCAGGGAACTATGGCTACACCTTC. Amino acid sequence: CASSLTPSGNYGYTF.

This clone has just a few counts. The chain couples TRBV6-6 to TRBJ2-7; no reliable D call. The germline V gene has CDR1 MNHNY and CDR2 SVGAGI (reference sequence). The CDR3 consists of 11 residues. Trimming pared 4 bases from V and 2 bases from J, leaving 3 bases between. The CDR3 DNA is TGTGCCAGCAGTTCCACCTACGAGCAGTACTTC. Residues: CASSSTYEQYF.

This clone was detected only a few times. The chain is built from TRBV4-1 and TRBJ2-7, with TRBD2 identical over 9 bases. The CDR3 loop spans 15 amino acids. The J segment lost 1 base and the V segment lost 4 bases, leaving 5 bases of the junction unmatched. Germline values: CDR1 MGHRA, CDR2 YSYEKL. The CDR3 is CASSLSSGGSYEQYF. The CDR3 coding sequence is TGCGCCAGCAGCCTTTCAAGCGGGGGGTCCTACGAGCAGTACTTC.

The V call is TRBV5-1, the J call TRBJ2-2, with 7 bases identical to TRBD2. Losses at the gene ends were 0 bases for V and 4 bases for J; bases not matched to a gene: 6. CDR1 and CDR2 from the germline V gene are SGHRS and YFSETQ. The CDR3 consists of 16 residues. DNA for the CDR3: TGCGCCAGCAGCTTGGTGGCGGGGGATTTCACCGGGGAGCTGTTTTTT. Its translation is CASSLVAGDFTGELFF.

CDR3 in DNA: TGTGCCAGCTCATCGACGCATATGACAGGGAATGTCGCCTACGAGCAGTACTTC. Encoded protein: CASSSTHMTGNVAYEQYF. The rearrangement links TRBV18 to TRBJ2-7, with 7 nucleotides matching TRBD1. Looked up from germline, CDR1 is KGHSH and CDR2 is LQKENI. Trimming cost V 5 bases and J 2 bases; bases outside gene matches: 18. The CDR3 runs to 18 residues.

This chain joins TRBV5-1 and TRBJ2-7, with 7 nucleotides matching TRBD1. This CDR3 contains 15 residues. J gave up 5 bases and V 4 bases, and 12 bases lay outside the gene matches. Germline V gene sequence: CDR1 SGHRS, CDR2 YFSETQ. In DNA form, the CDR3 reads TGCGCCAGCAGCGGAATACAGGGGAAGATCGACGAGCAGTACTTC. Amino acids: CASSGIQGKIDEQYF.

The chain is built from TRBV5-5 and TRBJ2-1, with TRBD2 identical over 10 bases. The CDR3 runs to 19 residues. The J segment lost 0 bases and the V segment lost 4 bases, leaving 13 bases of the junction unmatched. The germline V gene has CDR1 SGHKS and CDR2 YYEKEE (reference sequence). This CDR3 reads CASSTSGGVRQSSYNEQFF. CDR3 DNA: TGTGCCAGCAGCACGAGCGGGGGGGTCCGTCAAAGCTCCTACAATGAGCAGTTCTTC.